This T cell receptor (beta chain) was documented in a study of blood T cell repertoires in COVID-19 (TCRdb year 2020). About the study as a whole: Collaborator samples came from the United States, Italy and Spain and covered acute and convalescent phases of COVID-19. The material from the prospective study consisted of cDNA or gDNA derived from T cells, B-cell-depleted T cells, or PBMCs. The dataset comprised deeply sampled blood TCRbeta repertoires from subjects exposed to, actively infected with, or recovered from COVID-19. The repertoires were released in a freely available public database meant as a resource for research on the immune response to SARS-CoV-2. Samples came from the ongoing ImmuneRACE study (first 160 participants) plus 1,254 subjects from 6 global collaborators. The sample metadata nearly always contained a de-identified subject ID, COVID-19 status, age in years and sex. Where available, HLA class I and class II types were obtained from metadata supplied by the sample provider rather than from assay-based typing.

In Seattle, one collaborating source enrolled patients while the infection was active and tracked those patients longitudinally over the course of disease. The collaborating institutions used their own protocols to collect whole blood in K2EDTA tubes. For TCRbeta analysis, collaborators shipped samples as frozen whole blood, isolated PBMCs, or DNA extracted from either of those sample types. The CDR3 starts with the cysteine, ends with the phenylalanine, and has 16 residues. The CDR3 DNA has 48 bases and is translated from base 1. Relative to germline, V is missing 4 bases and J is missing 5 bases, with 10 bases of the junction outside any gene match. Looking up the germline V gene yields CDR1 MNHEY and CDR2 SVGAGI. This clone was counted a single time. Its antigen is not yet known. One base away there is no much larger clone; base qualities are not given. TCRbeta CDR3 regions were amplified from genomic DNA by means of the immunoSEQ Assay, a bias-controlled multiplex PCR. Per the authors' processing: The number of nucleated cells in each sample was estimated by amplification of reference gene primers within the assay. Sequence reads were collapsed and filtered to measure the absolute abundance of every unique TCRbeta CDR3 rearrangement. For each sample, productive Simpson clonality was calculated as the square root of Simpson's diversity index over productive rearrangements. Drawn from immuneACCESS, this table holds only the in-frame rearrangements with V and J called that TCRdb kept. Clones are partly lost; checked studies trace under half to an unresolved V gene and leave the rest unexplained. V and J calls and clone size come straight from that table; D and trimming were deduced from the DNA. The sample records under 250,000 clones, roughly 80% of which are singletons. The top ten hold roughly 5.1% of the sample.

Paper-wide results and their limitations: How much clinical and demographic metadata was included differed by source and by participant, and the metadata was provided uncurated.

This clonotype was sampled from a woman aged 70 to 79 with COVID-19, enrolled during active disease. The chain is encoded by TRBV6-5 joined to TRBJ1-5; 8 junctional bases match TRBD1. Sequenced input: peripheral blood. The sequence in DNA is TGTGCCAGCAGTTCACAAGACAGGGGAGTGGATCAGCCCCAGCATTTT. Translated, it gives CASSSQDRGVDQPQHF.